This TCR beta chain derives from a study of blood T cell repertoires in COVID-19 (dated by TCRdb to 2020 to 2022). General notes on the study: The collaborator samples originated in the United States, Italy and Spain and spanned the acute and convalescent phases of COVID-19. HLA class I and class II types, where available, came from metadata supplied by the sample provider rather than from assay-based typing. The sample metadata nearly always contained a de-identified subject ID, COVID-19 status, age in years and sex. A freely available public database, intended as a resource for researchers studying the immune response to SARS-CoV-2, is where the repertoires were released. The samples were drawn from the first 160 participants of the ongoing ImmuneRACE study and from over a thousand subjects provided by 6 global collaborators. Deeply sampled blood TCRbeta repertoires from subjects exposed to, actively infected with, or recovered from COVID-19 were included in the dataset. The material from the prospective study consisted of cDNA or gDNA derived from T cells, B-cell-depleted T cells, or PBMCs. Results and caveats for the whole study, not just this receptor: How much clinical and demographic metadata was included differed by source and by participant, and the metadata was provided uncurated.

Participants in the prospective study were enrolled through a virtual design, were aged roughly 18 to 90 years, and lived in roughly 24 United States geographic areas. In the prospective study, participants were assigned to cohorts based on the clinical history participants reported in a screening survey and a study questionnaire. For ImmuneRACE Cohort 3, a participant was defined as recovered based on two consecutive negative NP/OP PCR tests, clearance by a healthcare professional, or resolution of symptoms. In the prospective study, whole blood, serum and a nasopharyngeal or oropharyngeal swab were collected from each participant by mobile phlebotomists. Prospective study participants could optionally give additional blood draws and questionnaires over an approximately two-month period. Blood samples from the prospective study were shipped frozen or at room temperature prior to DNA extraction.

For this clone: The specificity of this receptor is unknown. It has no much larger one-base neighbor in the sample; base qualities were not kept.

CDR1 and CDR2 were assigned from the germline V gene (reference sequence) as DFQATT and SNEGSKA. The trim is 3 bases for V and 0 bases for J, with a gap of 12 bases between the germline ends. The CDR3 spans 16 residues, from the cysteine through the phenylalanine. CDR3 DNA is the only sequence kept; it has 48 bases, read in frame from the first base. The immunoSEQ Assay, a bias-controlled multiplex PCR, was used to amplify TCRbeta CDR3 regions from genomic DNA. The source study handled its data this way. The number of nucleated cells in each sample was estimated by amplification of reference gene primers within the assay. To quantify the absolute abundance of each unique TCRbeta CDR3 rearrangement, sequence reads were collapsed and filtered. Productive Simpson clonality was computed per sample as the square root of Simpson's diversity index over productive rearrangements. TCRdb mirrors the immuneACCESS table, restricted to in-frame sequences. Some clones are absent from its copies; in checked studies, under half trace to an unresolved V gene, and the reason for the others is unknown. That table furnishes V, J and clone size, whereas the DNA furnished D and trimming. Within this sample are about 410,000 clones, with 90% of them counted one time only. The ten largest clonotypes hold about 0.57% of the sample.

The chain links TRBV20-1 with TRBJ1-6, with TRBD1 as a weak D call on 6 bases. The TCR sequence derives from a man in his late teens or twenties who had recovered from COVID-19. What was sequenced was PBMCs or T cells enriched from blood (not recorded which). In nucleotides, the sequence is TGCAGTGCTAGTAAACAGGGAAGCTCCTATAATTCACCCCTCCACTTT. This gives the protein CSASKQGSSYNSPLHF.